The 30 T cell receptor beta chains reported below all come from one sample, sequenced in a study of T cells in Graves' hyperthyroidism and ophthalmopathy. Amplified TCR beta CDR3 regions came from RNA transcripts. TCR CDR3 underwent first-round RT-PCR with the HTBI primer set. In TCRdb, the multiplex PCR reads were re-called with MiXCR into one record per CDR3 protein. The repertoire holds 300,000 to 450,000 distinct CDR3 sequences, 15% to 20% seen once, with roughly a third in the top ten. Sequenced: blood. These receptors all stem from a woman aged 25 to 39 with Graves' hyperthyroidism that later progressed to Graves' ophthalmopathy.

This clonotype occurred many times. The rearrangement uses TRBV12-3 or TRBV12-4 and TRBJ1-1; the match to TRBD1 covers 8 bases. After removal of 8 bases from V and 6 bases from J, the junction contained 8 bases not matched to a gene. The CDR3 runs to 13 residues. The CDR3 DNA reads TGTGCCAGCGGGGACAGGCTGGCCGCTGAAGCTTTCTTT. This translates into CASGDRLAAEAFF.

The chain recombines TRBV5-1 with TRBJ2-5, with 8 bases fitting TRBD2. The CDR3 has 15 amino acids. V lost 1 base, J lost 4 bases, and 6 bases stayed unmatched. Germline V gene sequence: CDR1 SGHRS, CDR2 YFSETQ. CDR3 nucleotides: TGCGCCAGCAGCTTGTTGGCGGGGGGTCTAGAGACCCAGTACTTC. This gives the protein CASSLLAGGLETQYF. Drawing the rest from reference TRBV5-1 and TRBJ2-5, the complete variable domain is KAGVTQTPRYLIKTRGQQVTLSCSPISGHRSVSWYQQTPGQGLQFLFEYFSETQRNKGNFPGRFSGRQFSNSRSEMNVSTLELGDSALYLCASSLLAGGLETQYFGPGTRLLVL.

The genes are TRBV25-1 and TRBJ2-2; 7 bases agree with TRBD1. The V gene's germline CDR1 is MGHDK and CDR2 SYGVNS. The CDR3 runs to 17 residues. Trimming cost V 2 bases and J 0 bases; bases outside gene matches: 6. CDR3: CASSEKFGQANTGELFF. Written as DNA, the CDR3 is TGTGCCAGCAGTGAAAAGTTCGGACAGGCGAACACCGGGGAGCTGTTTTTT.

This clonotype was observed a handful of times. V is TRBV4-1 and J is TRBJ2-1, with D unclear. V lost 3 bases and J 3 bases, leaving 18 bases between the germline ends. The CDR3 consists of 17 residues. The germline V gene has CDR1 MGHRA and CDR2 YSYEKL. The CDR3 sequence is CASSQQLRVQDYNEQFF. The DNA of the CDR3 is TGCGCCAGCAGCCAGCAACTCCGGGTTCAGGACTACAATGAGCAGTTCTTC.

In its sample, this clonotype was seen many times. The J gene is TRBJ1-1, the V gene TRBV20-1, with D maybe TRBD1 (5 bases). The germline V gene has CDR1 DFQATT and CDR2 SNEGSKA (reference sequence). This CDR3 has 14 amino acids. V lost 5 bases, J lost 6 bases, and 19 bases lay in between. Here the CDR3 DNA reads TGCAGTGCTGAGTTTTTGAGGCCGGGGGCTGAAGCTTTCTTT. It yields the protein CSAEFLRPGAEAFF.

V usage is TRBV28 and J usage is TRBJ2-1; D is perhaps TRBD2 (5 bases). Germline lookup yields CDR1 MDHEN and CDR2 SYDVKM. The CDR3 covers 13 residues. V was shortened by 2 bases and J by 9 bases, with 11 bases between the two germline ends. Written as DNA, the CDR3 is TGTGCCAGCAGTTTAATTACGGGAAGTGAGCAGTTCTTC. Protein product: CASSLITGSEQFF.

This clonotype was recorded a few times. The chain carries TRBV10-1 and TRBJ2-7; either TRBD1 or TRBD2 may fit D (5 bases each). The CDR3 is made up of 15 amino acids. From germline, CDR1 is WNHNN and CDR2 SYGVQD (reference sequence). V was pared by 1 base and J by 2 bases, with 12 bases between. The CDR3 sequence: CASSELNTGPYEQYF. CDR3 nucleotide sequence: TGCGCCAGCAGTGAGTTAAACACGGGGCCCTACGAGCAGTACTTC.

This clonotype was recorded only once. A much larger clone lies one base from this, so it may be a read error. This chain uses TRBV19 with TRBJ2-3; D is ambiguous. The CDR3 sequence is 15 residues long. CDR1 and CDR2 (germline): LNHDA, SQIVND (reference sequence). CDR3 sequence reads: CAGSRSAVPTDTQYF. CDR3 bases: TGTGCCGGTAGTAGGTCAGCCGTCCCCACAGATACGCAGTATTTT.

The sample holds many counts of this clonotype. This chain connects TRBV10-3 to TRBJ2-3, with D unclear. This CDR3 has 15 residues. V was clipped by 2 bases and J by 1 base, with 10 bases between them. CDR1 and CDR2 from the germline V gene are ENHRY and SYGVKD. DNA of the CDR3: TGTGCCATCAGTGAGACGGAAAGGGGCACAGATACGCAGTATTTT. Translating gives CAISETERGTDTQYF.

This clonotype has at least ten counts. V usage is TRBV10-3 and J usage is TRBJ2-3, with 8 bases identical to TRBD2. The CDR3 is 16 amino acids. The V and J ends lost 3 bases and 3 bases, in that order; junction bases with no gene match: 8. Germline CDR1 reads ENHRY; CDR2 reads SYGVKD. The CDR3 DNA sequence: TGTGCCATCAGTGACCTAAAAGCGGGAGTAACAGATACGCAGTATTTT. This codes for CAISDLKAGVTDTQYF.

This clonotype turned up a few times. V gene TRBV6-5 combines with J gene TRBJ2-1, with a weak D call TRBD1 (5 bases). CDR1 MNHEY and CDR2 SVGAGI come from the germline V gene. CDR3 length equals 16 residues. V lost 2 bases to trimming and J lost 1 base, with 12 bases between them. DNA of the CDR3: TGTGCCAGCAGTTACGTGGTGCCAGGGTCCTACAATGAGCAGTTCTTC. Translation: CASSYVVPGSYNEQFF.

This clonotype was observed many times. The V and J genes are TRBV28 and TRBJ2-7, with D perhaps matching TRBD1 or TRBD2 (5 bases each). V shed 3 bases and J shed 3 bases, with 9 bases lying between them. This CDR3 has 13 residues. The V gene's germline CDR1 is MDHEN and CDR2 SYDVKM. CDR3 nucleotide sequence: TGTGCCAGCAGTTTGGGGACGTTCTACGAGCAGTACTTC. This encodes CASSLGTFYEQYF.

This clonotype was counted at least ten times. The chain joins TRBV2 to TRBJ2-7; tentatively, D is TRBD2 (6 bases). The CDR3 is made up of 15 amino acids. The ends were cut back, 0 bases at V and 2 bases at J, with 11 bases in the middle. Looked up from germline, CDR1 is SNHLY and CDR2 is FYNNEI. CDR3 sequence reads: CASSEAAGSAYEQYF. The CDR3 nucleotides are TGTGCCAGCAGTGAAGCTGCGGGGAGCGCCTACGAGCAGTACTTC.

This clonotype was seen ten or more times. The chain employs TRBV6-5 and TRBJ1-5; 7 bases are shared with TRBD1. In germline, CDR1 is MNHEY, CDR2 SVGAGI. The ends lost 6 bases at V and 7 bases at J; junction bases unmatched: 12. CDR3 size: 15 residues. The CDR3 reads CASSLNRGLSQPQHF. CDR3 bases: TGTGCCAGCAGCCTGAACAGGGGACTTAGCCAGCCCCAGCATTTT.

J is TRBJ1-5 and V is TRBV19, with D possibly matching TRBD1 (5 bases). There are 17 residues in the CDR3. The germline CDR1 and CDR2 sequences are LNHDA and SQIVND (reference sequence). V shed 10 bases and J shed 2 bases, with 24 bases lying between them. DNA of the CDR3: TGTGCCACCTCCTTCGGACACTACGCCAGCGGCAATCAGCCCCAGCATTTT. Translated, it gives CATSFGHYASGNQPQHF.

The chain employs TRBV6-2 or TRBV6-3 and TRBJ2-5; D tentatively reads TRBD1 or TRBD2 (5 bases each). V lost 7 bases and J 2 bases, leaving 11 bases between the germline ends. Germline loops: CDR1 MNHEY, CDR2 SVGEGT. This CDR3 is built from 13 residues. The CDR3 bases are TGTGCCAGCATGGGGTGGGGGCAAGAGACCCAGTACTTC. This translates into CASMGWGQETQYF.

Regarding this clonotype: A much larger clone differs by one base, so this may be a read error. V and J are TRBV28 and TRBJ1-2; 7 bases map to TRBD1. Germline-derived CDR1 and CDR2 are MDHEN and SYDVKM. The CDR3 spans 12 residues. The J segment lost 6 bases and the V segment lost 10 bases, leaving 8 bases of the junction unmatched. Here the CDR3 DNA reads TGTGCCAACCGAGAGGGGGCCGATGGCTACACCTTC. This translates into CANREGADGYTF.

The chain links TRBV28 to TRBJ1-2; weak D call: TRBD1 (5 bases). Germline V gene sequence: CDR1 MDHEN, CDR2 SYDVKM. The V gene lost 6 bases and the J gene lost 5 bases, with 10 bases spanning the gap. The CDR3 is made up of 12 amino acids. DNA of the CDR3: TGTGCCAGCAGAAAGGGGACTTATGGCTACACCTTC. It yields the protein CASRKGTYGYTF.

This chain connects TRBV27 to TRBJ2-7, with 10 bases fitting TRBD2. The CDR3 is 17 amino acids. Germline assignment: CDR1 MNHEY and CDR2 SMNVEV (reference sequence). After removal of 4 bases from V and 5 bases from J, the junction contained 14 bases not matched to a gene. The CDR3 loop reads CASSSGLAGVALDEQYF. In DNA, the CDR3 is TGTGCCAGCAGTTCTGGGCTAGCGGGAGTTGCCTTGGACGAGCAGTACTTC.

This clonotype turned up a few times. The chain couples TRBV3-1 to TRBJ2-2; D possibly corresponds to TRBD2 (5 bases). V gave up 0 bases and J gave up 7 bases, with 9 bases separating them. CDR3 length equals 14 residues. CDR1 and CDR2 (germline): LGHDT, YNNKEL (reference sequence). The chain's CDR3 is CASSQEREGGELFF. DNA of the CDR3: TGTGCCAGCAGCCAAGAGAGGGAAGGCGGGGAGCTGTTTTTT.

V is TRBV27 and J is TRBJ1-5, with D possibly TRBD1 on 5 matching bases. This CDR3 region has 12 residues. Looked up from germline, CDR1 is MNHEY and CDR2 is SMNVEV (reference sequence). V was pared by 8 bases and J by 7 bases, with 12 bases between. CDR3 in amino acids: CASRGEEQPQHF. CDR3 bases: TGTGCCAGCCGGGGGGAGGAACAGCCCCAGCATTTT.

This clonotype appeared many times. The chain joins TRBV29-1 to TRBJ1-2; TRBD1 might be the D (5 bases). CDR3 length equals 12 residues. The V end lost 3 bases, the J end lost 4 bases, and 9 bases lay between the germline ends. Germline V gives CDR1 SQVTM, CDR2 ANQGSEA. The CDR3 DNA reads as TGCAGCGTTGAGTACGGGGGCTATGGCTACACCTTC. Translated, it gives CSVEYGGYGYTF.

This clonotype was seen repeatedly, ten times or more. The rearrangement uses TRBV5-1 and TRBJ1-2; D is possibly TRBD1 (6 bases). CDR3 length equals 17 residues. The germline V gene encodes CDR1 SGHRS and CDR2 YFSETQ. The germline V and J ends were trimmed by 6 bases and 5 bases, with 26 bases remaining between them. CDR3 nucleotides: TGCGCCAGCACCTACGGTGGGGGCTCCGGTGATGCATATGGCTACACCTTC. Its translation: CASTYGGGSGDAYGYTF.

The CDR3 here is CASSYREGSNQPQHF. In DNA form, the CDR3 reads TGTGCCAGCAGTTACAGGGAAGGTAGCAATCAGCCCCAGCATTTT. The chain has TRBV6-2 or TRBV6-3 and TRBJ1-5; D uncertain. Germline CDR1 is MNHEY and CDR2 is SVGEGT. Deletions cut 2 bases from V and 0 bases from J, with 8 bases between. The CDR3 is made up of 15 amino acids.

Notes on this clonotype: This may come from a read error, since a much larger clone is one base off. The CDR3, as DNA: TGCGCCAGCAGCGAAGGGACAACCTACGAGCAGTACTTC. Translation gives CASSEGTTYEQYF. The chain recombines TRBV4-1 with TRBJ2-7; perhaps TRBD1 as D (6 bases). The CDR3 sequence is 13 residues long. Germline V gives CDR1 MGHRA, CDR2 YSYEKL. The V and J ends lost 5 bases and 2 bases respectively, with 10 bases between them.

This clonotype was picked up many times. The V call is TRBV30, the J call TRBJ1-1; D not certain. CDR3 length equals 11 residues. Trimming stripped 4 bases from V and 7 bases from J, with 10 bases between. Per the germline V gene, CDR1 is GTSNPN and CDR2 is SVGIG (reference sequence). CDR3 coding DNA: TGTGCCTGGAAAAGGGCTCGTGAAGCTTTCTTT. Protein sequence: CAWKRAREAFF.

This clonotype was recorded many times. This chain joins TRBV11-2 and TRBJ2-7; D may match TRBD1 or TRBD2 (5 bases each). Germline values: CDR1 SGHAT, CDR2 FQNNGV. The CDR3 loop spans 17 amino acids. V was trimmed by 3 bases and J by 7 bases, leaving 25 bases between them. The CDR3 sequence is CASSFQGVRGPALEQYF. In nucleotides, the CDR3 is TGTGCCAGCAGCTTCCAAGGGGTGCGCGGGCCCGCGTTAGAGCAGTACTTC. The full variable domain, with the rest looked up from reference TRBV11-2 and TRBJ2-7, is EAGVAQSPRYKIIEKRQSVAFWCNPISGHATLYWYQQILGQGPKLLIQFQNNGVVDDSQLPKDRFSAERLKGVDSTLKIQPAKLEDSAVYLCASSFQGVRGPALEQYFGPGTRLTVT.

This clonotype was counted at least ten times. This chain joins TRBV2 and TRBJ2-2, with TRBD1 identical over 10 bases. V dropped 8 bases and J dropped 5; count of bases not matched to a gene: 8. The CDR3 is 15 amino acids. CDR1 SNHLY and CDR2 FYNNEI come from the germline V gene. The chain's CDR3 is CASGTGTGVTGELFF. CDR3 DNA: TGTGCCAGCGGAACCGGGACAGGGGTTACCGGGGAGCTGTTTTTT.

This clonotype was seen repeatedly, ten times or more. CDR3 DNA: TGTGCCAGCAGTTCTGGGGACCATAAACGGGAGGTTGACACCGGGGAGCTGTTTTTT. It specifies CASSSGDHKREVDTGELFF. The J gene is TRBJ2-2, the V gene TRBV28; 7 nucleotides match TRBD2. Germline V gene data show CDR1 as MDHEN and CDR2 as SYDVKM. The CDR3 has 19 amino acids. The V segment lost 4 bases and the J segment 3 bases; nucleotides outside the gene matches: 17.

The rearrangement joins TRBV11-3 to TRBJ2-2, with 8 positions matching TRBD2. With V trimmed by 1 base and J by 5 bases, 3 bases remained unmatched. CDR3 length: 15 residues. Germline V lookup: CDR1 SGHNT, CDR2 YENEEA. CDR3 residues: CASSLVRGGTGELFF. CDR3 sequence (DNA): TGTGCCAGCAGCTTAGTCCGGGGGGGAACCGGGGAGCTGTTTTTT.